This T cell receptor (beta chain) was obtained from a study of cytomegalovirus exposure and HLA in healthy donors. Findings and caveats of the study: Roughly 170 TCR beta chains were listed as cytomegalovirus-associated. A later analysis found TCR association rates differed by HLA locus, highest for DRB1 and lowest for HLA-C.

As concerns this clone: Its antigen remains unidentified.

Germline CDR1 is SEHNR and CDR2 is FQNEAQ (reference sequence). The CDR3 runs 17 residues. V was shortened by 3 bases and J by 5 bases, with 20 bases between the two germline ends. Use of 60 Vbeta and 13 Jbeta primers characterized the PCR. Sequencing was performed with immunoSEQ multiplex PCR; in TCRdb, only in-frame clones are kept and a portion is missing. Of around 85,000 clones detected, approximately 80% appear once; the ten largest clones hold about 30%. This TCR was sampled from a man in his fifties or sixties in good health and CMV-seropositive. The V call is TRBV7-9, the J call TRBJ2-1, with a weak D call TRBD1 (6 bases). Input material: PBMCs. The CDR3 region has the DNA TGTGCCAGCAGCTTTCGAGGGGGTAGAGCTTTGGACAATGAGCAGTTCTTC. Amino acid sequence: CASSFRGGRALDNEQFF.